This passage covers 18 T cell receptor beta chains from one sample sequenced in a study of T-cell reconstitution after alpha-beta-depleted transplantation in children. Preparing the TCRbeta library involved the use of unique molecular identifiers. TCRdb independently ran MiXCR on the PCR reads; one entry per CDR3 protein. The top ten hold 20% to 25% of the sample, which has 90,000 to 120,000 distinct CDR3 sequences, around 6.4% seen once. The sample consisted of PBMCs, mostly from graft donor cells, taken 360 days after TCRalphabeta/CD19-depleted stem cell transplant. The receptor source for this set is a male patient between 2 and 10 years old who had a stem cell transplant for acute lymphoblastic leukemia, so the T cells may come from the graft donor.

This rearrangement joins TRBV20-1 to TRBJ2-7, with 7 positions matching TRBD2. J was trimmed by 1 base and V by 2 bases; bases with no gene match: 5. The CDR3 totals 14 residues. CDR1 is DFQATT and CDR2 is SNEGSKA in the germline V gene (reference sequence). CDR3 sequence: CSARPFGGSYEQYF. CDR3 DNA: TGCAGTGCTAGACCCTTCGGGGGGTCCTACGAGCAGTACTTC.

The sample holds many counts of this clonotype. In DNA, the CDR3 is TGTGCCAGCAGTTCTCGGGGCTGGCAGCTGAACACTGAAGCTTTCTTT. Translation gives CASSSRGWQLNTEAFF. The chain combines TRBV27 with TRBJ1-1; weak D call: TRBD1 (5 bases). V was shortened by 4 bases and J by 0 bases, with 15 bases between the two germline ends. This CDR3 has 16 residues. The germline CDR1 and CDR2 sequences are MNHEY and SMNVEV (reference sequence).

This clonotype was detected a few times. This chain links TRBV4-1 with TRBJ2-7; a weak D match, TRBD1 (5 bases). V was trimmed by 3 bases and J by 7 bases, leaving 13 bases between them. The CDR3 extends over 13 amino acids. Germline values: CDR1 MGHRA, CDR2 YSYEKL. CDR3 sequence: CASSHRTLTEQYF. As DNA, the CDR3 is TGCGCCAGCAGCCACCGGACACTTACAGAGCAGTACTTC.

This clonotype was recorded many times. The rearrangement links TRBV5-6 to TRBJ2-7; TRBD1 matches at 7 bases. Germline V gives CDR1 SGHDT, CDR2 YYEEEE. V trimming: 0 bases; J trimming: 2 bases; junction bases outside the gene matches: 8. The CDR3 covers 16 residues. In DNA form, the CDR3 reads TGTGCCAGCAGCTTGGCTTTCTCAGGGGGACCCTACGAGCAGTACTTC. Translated: CASSLAFSGGPYEQYF.

This clonotype was seen a handful of times. The genes are TRBV6-2 or TRBV6-3 and TRBJ2-5; D ambiguous. The length of the CDR3 is 16 residues. The V gene lost 2 bases and the J gene lost 5 bases, with 18 bases spanning the gap. Germline V CDR1 and CDR2: MNHEY, SVGEGT. CDR3 DNA sequence: TGTGCCAGCAGTTACCCGAGGACCTACCTCAGGGAGACCCAGTACTTC. Encoded protein: CASSYPRTYLRETQYF.

This clonotype showed up just a few times. The V call is TRBV11-1, the J call TRBJ2-7, with D tentatively TRBD2 (5 bases). Germline loops: CDR1 SGHAT, CDR2 FQDESV (reference sequence). The CDR3 runs 15 residues. Between the trimmed V and J ends, which lost 5 bases and 13 bases, there was a span of 27 bases. The CDR3 DNA sequence: TGTGCCAGCAGCCCCATTCGAAATGGGAGAGACTTCCATTACTTC. Encoded protein: CASSPIRNGRDFHYF. The variable domain in full, completed from reference TRBV11-1 and TRBJ2-7, reads EAEVAQSPRYKITEKSQAVAFWCDPISGHATLYWYRQILGQGPELLVQFQDESVVDDSQLPKDRFSAERLKGVDSTLKIQPAELGDSAMYLCASSPIRNGRDFHYFGPGTRLTVT.

This clonotype was detected many times. V gene TRBV2 combines with J gene TRBJ1-4, with a possible D match to TRBD1 (5 bases). V lost 5 bases and J lost 3, with 10 bases in between. This CDR3 contains 14 residues. CDR1 SNHLY and CDR2 FYNNEI come from the germline V gene. This CDR3 reads CASSWTRANEKLFF. DNA for the CDR3: TGTGCCAGCAGTTGGACAAGGGCTAATGAAAAACTGTTTTTT.

A few counts support this clonotype. The V gene is TRBV27, the J gene TRBJ1-5; weak D call: TRBD1 (5 bases). CDR1 is MNHEY and CDR2 is SMNVEV in the germline V gene (reference sequence). The CDR3 contains 14 residues. With 4 bases removed from V and 4 bases from J, the gap between germline ends came to 11 bases. The CDR3 DNA reads TGTGCCAGCAGTTGGGGGGGGTTGAATCAGCCCCAGCATTTT. This encodes CASSWGGLNQPQHF.

V usage is TRBV5-8 and J usage is TRBJ2-3, with TRBD1 matching 8 bases. CDR1 and CDR2 (germline): SGHTS, YDEGEE. The ends lost 4 bases at V and 2 bases at J; junction bases unmatched: 6. The CDR3 length is 15 residues. CDR3 sequence reads: CASSRGQAATDTQYF. CDR3 sequence (DNA): TGTGCCAGCAGCCGGGGACAGGCGGCCACAGATACGCAGTATTTT.

This clonotype occurred many times. J is TRBJ1-6 and V is TRBV9; unclear D gene. V was pared by 4 bases and J by 8 bases, with 10 bases between. The CDR3 is 13 amino acids. Germline-derived CDR1 and CDR2 are SGDLS and YYNGEE. The CDR3 region is CASSPAPHSPLHF. The CDR3 bases are TGTGCCAGCAGCCCCGCCCCCCATTCACCCCTCCACTTT.

Comment on this clonotype: This could be a read error, since a much larger clone is one nucleotide away. The chain has TRBV3-1 and TRBJ2-7; TRBD2 matches 8 bases. The CDR3 runs 15 residues. Per germline, CDR1 LGHDT and CDR2 YNNKEL (reference sequence). CDR3 in DNA: TGTGCCAGCAGCCTTGGACTAGCCCCTTCCTACGACCAGTACTTC. It yields the protein CASSLGLAPSYDQYF.

This clonotype was picked up a small number of times. The chain links TRBV6-5 to TRBJ1-5; maybe TRBD1 (6 bases). The CDR3 covers 14 residues. Per the germline V gene, CDR1 is MNHEY and CDR2 is SVGAGI. V lost 4 bases and J 2 bases, leaving 9 bases between the germline ends. The CDR3 here is CASSWGAGNQPQHF. The CDR3 nucleotides read TGTGCCAGCAGTTGGGGGGCAGGCAATCAGCCCCAGCATTTT.

V and J are TRBV7-9 and TRBJ2-2; the D is unclear. Germline lookup yields CDR1 SEHNR and CDR2 FQNEAQ (reference sequence). Trimming stripped 5 bases from V and 13 bases from J, with 14 bases between. This CDR3 is 12 amino acids long. CDR3: CASSASPLGLFF. CDR3 nucleotides: TGTGCCAGCAGCGCCTCTCCGCTCGGGCTGTTTTTT.

This clonotype has a count of ten or more. Germline is not matched at one junction end, which may reflect a read error. The chain links TRBV2 to TRBJ2-3, with unresolved D. CDR1 is SNHLY and CDR2 is FYNNEI in the germline V gene. The CDR3 is 8 residues long. CDR3 protein: CASSDLRF. CDR3 DNA sequence: TGTGCCAGCAGTGACTTACGGTTT.

This sequence joins TRBV5-1 and TRBJ2-3, with no clear D. The CDR3 loop spans 14 amino acids. Germline values: CDR1 SGHRS, CDR2 YFSETQ. Between the trimmed V and J ends, which lost 2 bases and 4 bases, there was a span of 11 bases. The CDR3 nucleotides read TGCGCCAGCAGCTTAAGGTGGGGTGCAGATACGCAGTATTTT. Translation: CASSLRWGADTQYF.

This clonotype has a count of ten or more. The rearrangement links TRBV29-1 to TRBJ1-1; unclear D gene. This CDR3 is 16 amino acids long. In germline, CDR1 is SQVTM, CDR2 ANQGSEA. The CDR3 loop is CNLQNWGRNGYTEAFF. DNA of the CDR3: TGCAACCTGCAAAATTGGGGTCGGAACGGCTACACTGAAGCTTTCTTT.

This clonotype appeared many times. This chain links TRBV20-1 with TRBJ2-7; D is possibly TRBD2 (5 bases). V was clipped by 1 base and J by 0 bases, with 7 bases between them. There are 13 residues in the CDR3. Germline-derived CDR1 and CDR2 are DFQATT and SNEGSKA (reference sequence). CDR3: CSARVGSSYEQYF. In DNA, the CDR3 is TGCAGTGCTAGAGTTGGGAGCTCCTACGAGCAGTACTTC.

This clonotype was detected ten times or more. V and J are TRBV6-5 and TRBJ2-2; D perhaps matches TRBD2 (6 bases). The V gene lost 2 bases and the J gene lost 5 bases, with 6 bases spanning the gap. Germline CDR1 and CDR2: MNHEY and SVGAGI. The CDR3 covers 13 residues. In DNA, the CDR3 is TGTGCCAGCAGTTACGGGGGGACCGGGGAGCTGTTTTTT. Amino acids: CASSYGGTGELFF.